This entry lists 29 T cell receptor beta chains sequenced from one sample in a study of OX40 agonist ivuxolimab in advanced cancers. Clones were read by immunoSEQ multiplex PCR, and TCRdb kept only the in-frame ones, dropping some. This table holds almost 50,000 clones, about 81% found once. Here the sequenced sample was CD4+ or CD8+ T cells sorted from blood, taken in a trial of the OX40 agonist ivuxolimab. Receptor source: an adult with an advanced solid tumor such as melanoma, head and neck, liver or kidney cancer.

V gene TRBV19 combines with J gene TRBJ2-5, with 12 nucleotides matching TRBD2. Unmatched junction bases numbered 13, after V lost 10 bases and J lost 4 bases. Looked up from germline, CDR1 is LNHDA and CDR2 is SQIVND (reference sequence). This CDR3 has 16 residues. CDR3 bases: TGTGCCACCTCCTCCGGACTAGCGGGATTTGGAGAGACCCAGTACTTC. Its translation is CATSSGLAGFGETQYF. The full variable domain, in which reference TRBV19 and TRBJ2-5 provide the parts outside the CDR3, is DGGITQSPKYLFRKEGQNVTLSCEQNLNHDAMYWYRQDPGQGLRLIYYSQIVNDFQKGDIAEGYSVSREKKESFPLTVTSAQKNPTAFYLCATSSGLAGFGETQYFGPGTRLLVL.

The table lists this clone with a few counts. CDR3: CASSTGQGYTGELFF. CDR3 nucleotide sequence: TGTGCCAGCAGCACGGGACAGGGCTACACCGGGGAGCTGTTTTTT. The V gene is TRBV11-3, the J gene TRBJ2-2; 9 positions agree with TRBD1. The length of the CDR3 is 15 residues. Unmatched junction bases numbered 4, after V lost 5 bases and J lost 3 bases. Germline loops: CDR1 SGHNT, CDR2 YENEEA.

The chain uses TRBV18 and TRBJ1-3; D not certain. Between the trimmed V and J ends, which lost 2 bases and 0 bases, there was a span of 8 bases. The V gene's germline CDR1 is KGHSH and CDR2 LQKENI. The CDR3 covers 15 residues. This chain's CDR3 is CASSPSGSSGNTIYF. The CDR3, as DNA: TGTGCCAGCTCACCATCCGGCAGCTCTGGAAACACCATATATTTT.

The DNA for the CDR3 is TGTGCCAGCAGCAGGGAAGGCGGTAGCACTGAAGCTTTCTTT. This codes for CASSREGGSTEAFF. The V gene is TRBV6-4, the J gene TRBJ1-1; D perhaps matches TRBD1 (5 bases). This CDR3 is built from 14 residues. Germline V lookup: CDR1 MRHNA, CDR2 SNTAGT. V lost 6 bases and J lost 4, with 15 bases in between.

The chain links TRBV5-4 to TRBJ2-3, with 7 bases lining up with TRBD1. Losses at the gene ends were 0 bases for V and 2 bases for J; bases not matched to a gene: 3. Looked up from germline, CDR1 is SGHNT and CDR2 is YYREEE (reference sequence). The CDR3 is 15 amino acids. CDR3 in DNA: TGTGCCAGCAGCTTGGATACAGGGGTCACAGATACGCAGTATTTT. As protein: CASSLDTGVTDTQYF.

The chain joins TRBV29-1 to TRBJ2-3, with D perhaps TRBD1 (6 bases). The length of the CDR3 is 14 residues. Trimming took 1 base from V and 2 from J, leaving 10 bases between them. Germline V gene sequence: CDR1 SQVTM, CDR2 ANQGSEA. The CDR3 DNA reads as TGCAGCGTTGAAGTCGGACAGACCACAGATACGCAGTATTTT. Protein: CSVEVGQTTDTQYF.

The chain employs TRBV5-5 and TRBJ2-5; 9 positions agree with TRBD1. This CDR3 comprises 17 residues. J lost 2 bases, V lost 3 bases, and 11 bases had no gene match. CDR1 SGHKS and CDR2 YYEKEE come from the germline V gene (reference sequence). CDR3 bases: TGTGCCAGCAGCTCCCGGGACAGGGTTAATACGCAAGAGACCCAGTACTTC. Translation gives CASSSRDRVNTQETQYF.

The CDR3 reads CASGVRQDPEKLFF. The CDR3 DNA reads TGTGCCAGCGGGGTTCGACAGGATCCTGAAAAACTGTTTTTT. The rearrangement joins TRBV2 to TRBJ1-4, with D perhaps TRBD1 (6 bases). This CDR3 comprises 14 residues. Germline CDR1 reads SNHLY; CDR2 reads FYNNEI. With 8 bases removed from V and 7 bases from J, the gap between germline ends came to 17 bases.

This clone was counted a single time. V gene TRBV28 combines with J gene TRBJ2-1; possible D gene TRBD2, 5 bases. Germline CDR1 and CDR2: MDHEN and SYDVKM. The CDR3 spans 15 residues. V lost 1 base to trimming and J lost 1 base, with 8 bases between them. The CDR3 loop is CASSLYGKSYNEQFF. CDR3 in DNA: TGTGCCAGCAGTTTATACGGGAAGTCCTACAATGAGCAGTTCTTC.

CDR3 residues: CASSQEGGVGETQYF. CDR3 in DNA: TGTGCCAGCAGCCAAGAAGGGGGAGTTGGGGAGACCCAGTACTTC. J is TRBJ2-5 and V is TRBV4-2, with D possibly being TRBD1 (6 bases). The CDR3 contains 15 residues. V was pared by 0 bases and J by 5 bases, with 13 bases between. The germline V gene has CDR1 LGHNA and CDR2 YNFKEQ.

This rearrangement joins TRBV25-1 to TRBJ2-1, with 8 nucleotides matching TRBD2. Losses at the gene ends were 4 bases for V and 0 bases for J; bases not matched to a gene: 5. The germline V gene encodes CDR1 MGHDK and CDR2 SYGVNS. The CDR3 consists of 16 residues. Written as DNA, the CDR3 is TGTGCCAGCAGTGTCCCCAGCGGGAGCTCCTACAATGAGCAGTTCTTC. Translation gives CASSVPSGSSYNEQFF. Looking up the rest from reference TRBV25-1 and TRBJ2-1 gives the full variable domain: EADIYQTPRYLVIGTGKKITLECSQTMGHDKMYWYQQDPGMELHLIHYSYGVNSTEKGDLSSESTVSRIRTEHFPLTLESARPSHTSQYLCASSVPSGSSYNEQFFGPGTRLTVL.

This rearrangement joins TRBV7-2 to TRBJ2-3; D is possibly TRBD2 (5 bases). The CDR3 consists of 13 residues. CDR1 and CDR2 from the germline V gene are SGHTA and FQGNSA. With 1 base removed from V and 4 bases from J, the gap between germline ends came to 6 bases. CDR3 sequence reads: CASSLVRADTQYF. The CDR3 nucleotides read TGTGCCAGCAGCTTAGTGCGGGCAGATACGCAGTATTTT. Combining the CDR3 with reference TRBV7-2 and TRBJ2-3 gives the whole variable domain GAGVSQSPSNKVTEKGKDVELRCDPISGHTALYWYRQSLGQGLEFLIYFQGNSAPDKSGLPSDRFSAERTGGSVSTLTIQRTQQEDSAVYLCASSLVRADTQYFGPGTRLTVL.

The rearrangement joins TRBV6-4 to TRBJ2-2, with TRBD2 identical over 13 bases. CDR1 is MRHNA, CDR2 SNTAGT, per germline. Trimming at V came to 2 bases and at J to 4 bases, leaving 16 bases not matched to a gene. CDR3 size: 21 residues. This chain's CDR3 is CASSDPPPGLAGEVGTGELFF. The CDR3 DNA is TGTGCCAGCAGTGACCCTCCCCCAGGACTAGCGGGAGAGGTCGGCACCGGGGAGCTGTTTTTT.

About this clone: Additional DNA sequences in this sample encode the identical CDR3. V and J are TRBV18 and TRBJ1-3, with a weak D call TRBD1 (5 bases). Trimming cost V 4 bases and J 2 bases, with 6 bases left between them. Germline V lookup: CDR1 KGHSH, CDR2 LQKENI. The CDR3 extends over 13 amino acids. CDR3 region: CASSQGTGNTIYF. As DNA, the CDR3 is TGTGCCAGCTCACAGGGGACTGGAAACACCATATATTTT.

This chain connects TRBV14 to TRBJ2-7; 9 positions agree with TRBD1. This CDR3 spans 14 amino acids. The V gene's germline CDR1 is SGHDN and CDR2 FVKESK. After removal of 4 bases from V and 4 bases from J, the junction contained 5 bases not matched to a gene. The CDR3 region has the DNA TGTGCCAGCAGCCTCCCCGGGACAGGGTACGAGCAGTACTTC. Translated, it gives CASSLPGTGYEQYF.

The chain has TRBV6-4 and TRBJ2-3; TRBD1 matches 8 bases. Unmatched junction bases numbered 0, after V lost 3 bases and J lost 1 base. The CDR3 extends over 14 amino acids. Germline CDR1 and CDR2: MRHNA and SNTAGT. CDR3: CASSETGGTDTQYF. The CDR3 nucleotides read TGTGCCAGCAGTGAGACAGGGGGCACAGATACGCAGTATTTT.

This chain uses TRBV5-5 with TRBJ2-1; D is unclear. The length of the CDR3 is 12 residues. CDR1 and CDR2 (germline): SGHKS, YYEKEE (reference sequence). Between the trimmed V and J ends, which lost 3 bases and 9 bases, there was a span of 10 bases. The CDR3 nucleotides read TGTGCCAGCAGCTCTGCTTTCGGTGAGCAGTTCTTC. Its protein is CASSSAFGEQFF.

V gene TRBV19 combines with J gene TRBJ2-7; 9 bases align to TRBD1. Germline values: CDR1 LNHDA, CDR2 SQIVND (reference sequence). The CDR3 contains 14 residues. V lost 4 bases to trimming and J lost 6 bases; unmatched junction nucleotides: 7. The CDR3 DNA sequence: TGTGCCAGTAGTAGAGGGACAGGGTACGGCGAGCAGTACTTC. Its translation: CASSRGTGYGEQYF.

J is TRBJ2-6 and V is TRBV18; no reliable D call. The CDR3 has 14 amino acids. Trimming took off 2 bases at V and 2 bases at J, with 4 bases between the two ends. Germline CDR1 is KGHSH and CDR2 is LQKENI. The CDR3 loop is CASSPMAGANVLTF. The DNA of the CDR3 is TGTGCCAGCTCACCAATGGCTGGGGCCAACGTCCTGACTTTC.

This clone was seen a handful of times. The chain carries TRBV4-2 and TRBJ1-1, with D unclear. Germline V gene lookup returns CDR1 LGHNA and CDR2 YNFKEQ. V was cut by 0 bases and J by 1 base, with 6 bases left in between. This CDR3 region has 14 residues. The chain's CDR3 is CASSQDLENTEAFF. The CDR3 region has the DNA TGTGCCAGCAGCCAAGATCTTGAGAACACTGAAGCTTTCTTT.

V is TRBV7-8 and J is TRBJ2-5; 10 bases are shared with TRBD1. The CDR3 loop spans 14 amino acids. Trimming at V came to 5 bases and at J to 4 bases, leaving 4 bases not matched to a gene. Per the germline V gene, CDR1 is SGHVS and CDR2 is FQNEAQ. The CDR3 here is CASSGRDRGETQYF. CDR3 nucleotides: TGTGCCAGCAGCGGCCGGGACAGGGGAGAGACCCAGTACTTC. Filled out from reference TRBV7-8 and TRBJ2-5, the complete variable domain reads GAGVSQSPRYKVAKRGQDVALRCDPISGHVSLFWYQQALGQGPEFLTYFQNEAQLDKSGLPSDRFFAERPEGSVSTLKIQRTQQEDSAVYLCASSGRDRGETQYFGPGTRLLVL.

This chain joins TRBV7-9 and TRBJ2-2, with D perhaps TRBD1 or TRBD2 (7 bases each). The CDR3 spans 15 residues. The germline V gene has CDR1 SEHNR and CDR2 FQNEAQ (reference sequence). The V end lost 6 bases, the J end lost 6 bases, and 17 bases lay between the germline ends. The CDR3 sequence is CASRPGQAGAGELFF. The CDR3 coding sequence is TGTGCCAGCAGACCCGGACAGGCGGGGGCCGGGGAGCTGTTTTTT.

The V call is TRBV2, the J call TRBJ2-5; 10 bases line up with TRBD1. J gave up 5 bases and V 0 bases, and 9 bases lay outside the gene matches. Germline loops: CDR1 SNHLY, CDR2 FYNNEI. The CDR3 contains 17 residues. As DNA, the CDR3 is TGTGCCAGCAGTGAAGCGCGGACAGGGGGGGGTAGGGAGACCCAGTACTTC. Amino acids: CASSEARTGGGRETQYF.

The rearrangement uses TRBV5-1 and TRBJ1-4; no clear D. The germline V and J ends were trimmed by 6 bases and 5 bases, with 8 bases remaining between them. The CDR3 runs 12 residues. CDR1 is SGHRS and CDR2 is YFSETQ in the germline V gene. The CDR3 DNA reads TGCGCCAGCAAGGAGGAAAATGAAAAACTGTTTTTT. Translation: CASKEENEKLFF.

The chain's CDR3 is CASSLRVGTSGANVLTF. CDR3 in DNA: TGTGCCAGCAGCCTCCGGGTAGGGACCTCTGGGGCCAACGTCCTGACTTTC. V and J are TRBV5-4 and TRBJ2-6; either TRBD1 or TRBD2 may supply D (5 bases each). Germline-derived CDR1 and CDR2 are SGHNT and YYREEE (reference sequence). The CDR3 runs to 17 residues. Trimming left V 4 bases short and J 0 bases short, with 14 bases between.

This clone appeared a few times. The chain is built from TRBV28 and TRBJ2-3; 9 nucleotides line up with TRBD2. With 5 bases clipped from V and 1 base from J, the junction kept 13 bases outside the gene matches. CDR1 is MDHEN, CDR2 SYDVKM, per germline. This CDR3 region has 18 residues. This CDR3 reads CASSPNPRLAAGTDTQYF. The CDR3 bases are TGTGCCAGCAGTCCGAACCCTAGACTAGCGGCCGGCACAGATACGCAGTATTTT.

The table lists this clone with a few counts. This chain uses TRBV28 with TRBJ2-3; perhaps TRBD2 as D (5 bases). This CDR3 is built from 17 residues. Germline values: CDR1 MDHEN, CDR2 SYDVKM. The ends were cut back, 6 bases at V and 1 base at J, with 20 bases in the middle. CDR3 in DNA: TGTGCCAGCAGGGAAGTTCTACAGCGGCAGGGCACAGATACGCAGTATTTT. This encodes CASREVLQRQGTDTQYF. Variable domain in full (rest from reference TRBV28 and TRBJ2-3): DVKVTQSSRYLVKRTGEKVFLECVQDMDHENMFWYRQDPGLGLRLIYFSYDVKMKEKGDIPEGYSVSREKKERFSLILESASTNQTSMYLCASREVLQRQGTDTQYFGPGTRLTVL.

The chain uses TRBV4-2 and TRBJ2-7, with 9 bases identical to TRBD1. The germline gives CDR1 LGHNA, CDR2 YNFKEQ. CDR3 length: 14 amino acids. Trimming at V came to 2 bases and at J to 3 bases, leaving 2 bases not matched to a gene. CDR3 region: CASSQRDRDYEQYF. The CDR3 DNA follows: TGTGCCAGCAGCCAAAGGGACAGGGACTACGAGCAGTACTTC.

The chain joins TRBV2 to TRBJ2-3; a possible D gene is TRBD2 (5 bases). The germline V gene encodes CDR1 SNHLY and CDR2 FYNNEI. Trimming took 5 bases from V and 3 from J, leaving 9 bases between them. This CDR3 has 13 residues. The CDR3 loop reads CASSLDSTDTQYF. The CDR3, as DNA: TGTGCCAGCAGTTTGGACTCAACAGATACGCAGTATTTT.